The present entry profiles one T cell receptor (beta chain) with its context. Its antigen is not yet known. The sample holds no much larger clone one base away, and base qualities are not on file. The sample originates from a study of regulatory T cells in long-lasting Graves disease (dated by TCRdb to 2020 to 2023). For the study in its entirety: In the newly diagnosed Graves' disease group, patients had been taking antithyroid drugs for less than 3 months. Patients with persistent Graves' disease were compared with patients with newly diagnosed Graves' disease using TCR sequencing and RNA sequencing of peripheral blood. The study was registered as a clinical trial and conducted in China. TCR sequencing covered some 13 persistent and around 20 newly diagnosed Graves' disease patients, approximately 33 samples in total.

The library relied on multiplex PCR. These reads were obtained on an Illumina HiSeq 4000. TCR beta libraries were built with iRepertoire HTBI primers and Arm-PCR amplification of CDR3 regions. Before sequencing, the PCR products underwent gel purification. As for the original processing: Gene usage analysis of CDR3 amino acid clonotypes relied on the 60 or so TRBV and 15 or so TRBJ segments identified across samples. COPE and FqMerger were used to merge the filtered high-quality paired reads into contigs. BLAST was used to align contigs to the IMGT TRBV, TRBD and TRBJ reference genes, and CDR3 was defined following IMGT. Highly expanded clones were defined as clonotypes with a frequency above 0.1%. Shannon entropy served as the measure of repertoire diversity, while the Gini coefficient captured V-J evenness. A clonotype found in more than one individual was treated as public. Through fastp at Q25 and MiXCR, TCRdb rebuilt clones from the public reads, retaining in-frame beta chains. Identical CDR3 protein sequences are pooled into one entry, listed with their most common genes and DNA. TCRdb, rather than the study authors, made the V and J calls. The sample profile shows about 470,000 distinct CDR3 sequences; just under 15% of them were found once. The leading ten clones occupy 16% of the sample.

Including the terminal cysteine and phenylalanine, the CDR3 comprises 16 residues. The kept DNA is CDR3 alone, 48 bases in frame from the first base. Cut back by 5 bases and 4 bases, the V and J ends lie 18 bases apart. For CDR1 and CDR2, the germline V gene (reference sequence) lists LNHNV and YYDKDF. Per the publication, the time point label means: newly diagnosed GD, antithyroid drugs for less than 3 months. For both TCR sequencing and RNA sequencing, RNA was extracted from PBMCs using TRIzol. The diagnosis of Graves' disease was made according to American Thyroid Association guidelines. Patients for the study were recruited at an endocrinology department in Xi'an, China. From each patient, about 8.9 milliliters of peripheral blood was collected into an EDTA anticoagulant tube. PBMCs were isolated by Ficoll Paque Plus density gradient separation without further T cell sorting. RNA quality was checked with an Agilent 2100 Bioanalyzer and agarose gel, and concentration with a NanoDrop 2000.

The paper's findings and limits, for the study overall: More public clonotypes were shared among persistent patients (2,741) than among newly diagnosed patients (more than 900). Peripheral blood alone was examined, since thyroid tissue, which constituted the primary lesion, could not be accessed. Only the TCR beta chain was sequenced and analyzed. As a limitation, the authors acknowledged that the small sample size may reduce accuracy. Persistent disease showed preferential use of TRBV28, TRBJ1-2 and TRBJ2-5, whereas newly diagnosed disease favored TRBV20-1 and TRBJ2-1. Persistent Graves' disease patients showed lower TCR Shannon entropy and fewer highly expanded clones than newly diagnosed patients, suggesting clonal expansion.

A further study also used this sample, focusing on T cells in Graves' hyperthyroidism and ophthalmopathy. From the second report: A patient counted as having stable Graves' hyperthyroidism if no progression to ophthalmopathy occurred over 18 months of follow-up. The hyperthyroidism patients were between 18 and 65 years old and newly diagnosed, with a disease duration of less than 2 months. Patients with uncontrolled infections, other autoimmune diseases, pregnancy or lactation were excluded. Diagnoses relied on clinical symptoms, serum thyroxine and TRAb, thyroid ultrasound and orbital computed tomography. The TCR CDR3 was subjected to a first round of RT-PCR using the HTBI primer set and the Qiagen OneStep RT-PCR kit. Most expanded thyroid clonotypes (frequency above 0.001) were also detected in blood, a finding suggesting that blood repertoires may reflect thyroid immune responses. Ophthalmopathy was separated from stable hyperthyroidism by a 13 V-J signature model, with over 85% sensitivity and roughly 81% specificity obtained in cross-validation and 80%/75% obtained in testing. In validation, the model predicted progression to ophthalmopathy with over 60% sensitivity and approximately 72% specificity, a median of 6.5 months before onset. To identify TCR V-J signatures that set the groups apart, the researchers used a discovery cohort of about a hundred patients, made up of 43 with Graves' ophthalmopathy and some 55 with stable Graves' hyperthyroidism. Prospective prediction of ophthalmopathy was tested in an independent validation cohort consisting of 18 hyperthyroidism patients and about 17 patients who later progressed to ophthalmopathy. The roughly 100 discovery patients were randomly divided into training and test sets at a 7:3 ratio. Thyroid tissue and blood T-cell repertoires from several Graves' hyperthyroidism patients were also compared in the study. After blood sampling, hyperthyroidism patients were treated with methimazole at a starting dose of 30 mg daily, and ophthalmopathy patients were treated with high-dose intravenous methylprednisolone. Libraries were constructed in a second round of multiplex PCR, after which size selection and purification were performed. Libraries were sequenced paired-end with 100 bp reads on an Illumina HiSeq2000. Raw data were processed with SOAPnuke, discarding reads with adapters, uncalled bases, mean Phred below 15, or no exact constant-primer or identifier match. High-quality paired reads were merged using COPE v1.2.5, and each unique nucleotide sequence was defined as a clonotype. MiTCR v1.1 was used to align clonotypes to the IMGT TRBV, TRBD and TRBJ reference segments. Only V-J combinations with frequency above 0.0001, covering 99% to 99.2% of repertoires, were analysed. The TCS score was defined as the ratio of F50 (clonal expansion) to E x V (chaos), calculated using BLOSUM62-based TCRdist between CDR3 peptides within each V-J. Welch's t-statistics and random forest reduced approximately 520 V-J features to under 15, which were used in a naive Bayes classifier (R e1071). No statistical method was used to set the sample size in advance, and investigators knew the group allocation. The paper describes TCR Vbeta CDR3 sequencing of around 140 peripheral blood samples, made up of roughly 40 ophthalmopathy patients, 70 to 75 hyperthyroidism patients and 17 progressor patients.

The specimen was peripheral blood mononuclear cells (PBMCs), collected at new diagnosis, from a patient treated with antithyroid drugs. The sequence was collected from a woman aged 30 to 39 with Graves disease. Donor details come from another sample of the same person, matched by shared clones. The chain uses TRBV15 and TRBJ2-1, and possibly TRBD1, on 5 matching bases. The DNA reads as follows: TGTGCCACCAGCGTACGACAGACTGGGATTTACAATGAGCAGTTCTTC. This sequence encodes CATSVRQTGIYNEQFF.